The subject of this entry is one TCR beta chain. Trimming cost V 8 bases and J 1 base, with 20 bases left between them. From germline, CDR1 is PRHDT and CDR2 FYEKMQ (reference sequence). The CDR3 sequence is 16 residues long. The entry originates in a study of blood T cell repertoires in COVID-19. Only in-frame clones appear in the TCRdb table, and some are missing; sequencing was by immunoSEQ multiplex PCR. The sample includes roughly 250,000 clones, under 95% of them seen just once. The chain joins TRBV13 to TRBJ1-2; no clear D gene. Sequencing input: PBMCs or T cells enriched from blood (not recorded which). This receptor was obtained from a woman aged 18-29 years who had recovered from COVID-19. The CDR3 here is CASLQAGTLYNYGYTF. The CDR3 coding sequence is TGTGCCAGCCTCCAGGCGGGCACCCTTTATAACTATGGCTACACCTTC.